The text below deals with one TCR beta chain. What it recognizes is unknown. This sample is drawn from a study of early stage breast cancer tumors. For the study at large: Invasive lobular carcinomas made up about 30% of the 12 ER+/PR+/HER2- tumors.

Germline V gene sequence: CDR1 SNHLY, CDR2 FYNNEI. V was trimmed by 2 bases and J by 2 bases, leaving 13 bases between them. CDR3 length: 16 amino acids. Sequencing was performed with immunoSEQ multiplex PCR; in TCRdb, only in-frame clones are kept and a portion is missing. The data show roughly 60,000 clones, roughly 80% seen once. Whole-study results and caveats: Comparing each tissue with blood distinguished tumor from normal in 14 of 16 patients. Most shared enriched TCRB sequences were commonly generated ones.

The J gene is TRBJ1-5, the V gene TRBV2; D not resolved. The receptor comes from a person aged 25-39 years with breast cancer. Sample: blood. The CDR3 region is CASSEKAPQGNQPQHF. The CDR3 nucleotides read TGTGCCAGCAGTGAAAAGGCCCCCCAAGGCAATCAGCCCCAGCATTTT.